This TCR beta chain appears in the sequencing data of a study of blood T cell repertoires in COVID-19. Study summary: Specimens from acute and convalescent COVID-19 originated in the United States, Italy and Spain. The cDNA or gDNA used as material had been derived from T cells, B-cell-depleted T cells, or PBMCs.

The CDR3 is 14 residues long. V was pared by 2 bases and J by 4 bases, with 10 bases between. Germline CDR1 is SGHRS and CDR2 is YFSETQ. Per the authors' pipeline: The assay estimated nucleated cells by amplifying reference gene primers. Profiling relied on immunoSEQ multiplex PCR, and the TCRdb table lists in-frame clones only, not all of them. For V, J and clone size, that table is used; D and trimming come from the DNA. This sample has over 55,000 clones, with more than 75% found just once. Material: peripheral blood. The receptor's source is a man in his fifties or sixties with active COVID-19. The J gene is TRBJ1-3, the V gene TRBV5-1, with no clear D. CDR3 bases: TGCGCCAGCAGCTTCGAGACTTCAGGAAACACCATATATTTT. Protein: CASSFETSGNTIYF.